The 21 T cell receptor beta chains below were found in one sample sequenced in a study of cytomegalovirus exposure and HLA in healthy donors. The primer mix had 60 Vbeta and 13 Jbeta primers. Method: immunoSEQ multiplex PCR; TCRdb's copy keeps in-frame clones and lacks some. This table holds about 150,000 clones, approximately 80% found once. The sample was PBMCs. These receptors originate from a woman aged 35 to 49 in good health and CMV-seropositive.

In this sample, this clone turned up once. The V and J genes are TRBV7-9 and TRBJ2-2; 7 bases line up with TRBD2. V trimming: 2 bases; J trimming: 7 bases; junction bases outside the gene matches: 7. The V gene's germline CDR1 is SEHNR and CDR2 FQNEAQ (reference sequence). The CDR3 spans 15 residues. The CDR3 nucleotides read TGTGCCAGCAGCTTAAATTTGAGGGAGGGCGGGGAGCTGTTTTTT. It specifies CASSLNLREGGELFF.

The chain carries TRBV29-1 and TRBJ2-2, with D maybe TRBD2 (6 bases). The CDR3 extends over 13 amino acids. V was shortened by 7 bases and J by 4 bases, with 13 bases between the two germline ends. Germline CDR1 SQVTM, CDR2 ANQGSEA. The CDR3 protein is CSAGTLSTGELFF. CDR3 bases: TGCAGCGCGGGGACTTTATCCACCGGGGAGCTGTTTTTT.

The J gene is TRBJ2-1, the V gene TRBV27, with TRBD2 identical over 9 bases. The CDR3 spans 15 residues. The germline CDR1 and CDR2 sequences are MNHEY and SMNVEV (reference sequence). The trim removed 6 bases at V and 4 bases at J, leaving 7 bases unmatched. The CDR3 DNA follows: TGTGCCAGCAGACTAGCGGGCCTCCAATACAATGAGCAGTTCTTC. Its translation: CASRLAGLQYNEQFF.

This clone was recorded once. The V gene is TRBV4-2, the J gene TRBJ2-1, with no clear D. The V end was cut by 1 base, the J end by 0 bases, with 10 bases between. Per germline, CDR1 LGHNA and CDR2 YNFKEQ. There are 16 residues in the CDR3. As DNA, the CDR3 is TGTGCCAGCAGCCAAGGGTCTATTCGCTCCTACAATGAGCAGTTCTTC. Its protein product is CASSQGSIRSYNEQFF.

This clone was detected only once. The V gene is TRBV6-5, the J gene TRBJ1-5, with 7 bases that match TRBD1. CDR1 is MNHEY and CDR2 is SVGAGI in the germline V gene. V lost 6 bases, J lost 6 bases, and 5 bases stayed unmatched. The CDR3 has 13 amino acids. This CDR3 is CASRPPGGQPQHF. In DNA form, the CDR3 reads TGTGCCAGCAGACCCCCAGGGGGTCAGCCCCAGCATTTT.

The chain joins TRBV5-1 to TRBJ2-3; D gene ambiguous. Germline V CDR1 and CDR2: SGHRS, YFSETQ. CDR3 size: 13 residues. V lost 0 bases, J lost 2 bases, and 4 bases lay in between. CDR3 DNA: TGCGCCAGCAGCTTGGGACTCACAGATACGCAGTATTTT. This translates into CASSLGLTDTQYF.

This clone was detected a few times. The genes are TRBV27 and TRBJ2-7; D is possibly TRBD1 (6 bases). Germline V CDR1 and CDR2: MNHEY, SMNVEV (reference sequence). Trimming took off 2 bases at V and 1 base at J, with 9 bases between the two ends. The CDR3 sequence is 14 residues long. The CDR3 DNA reads as TGTGCCAGCAGTTTACCCGGACAGTCCTACGAGCAGTACTTC. Protein sequence: CASSLPGQSYEQYF.

The CDR3 reads CASKLQLPLRGTGVYGYTF. The CDR3 bases are TGTGCCAGCAAACTCCAGCTCCCCTTACGCGGGACAGGGGTCTATGGCTACACCTTC. The chain carries TRBV28 and TRBJ1-2, with TRBD1 identical over 10 bases. In germline, CDR1 is MDHEN, CDR2 SYDVKM. The V gene end was trimmed by 7 bases and the J gene end by 4 bases; junction bases not matched to a gene: 21. The CDR3 loop spans 19 amino acids.

This clone was picked up a small number of times. V is TRBV4-3 and J is TRBJ2-6, with TRBD2 matching over 7 bases. The CDR3 is 16 residues long. Germline loops: CDR1 LGHNA, CDR2 YSLEER. The trim removed 7 bases at V and 0 bases at J, leaving 6 bases unmatched. The CDR3 region is CASTREVVSGANVLTF. CDR3 coding DNA: TGCGCCAGCACCCGGGAGGTGGTCTCTGGGGCCAACGTCCTGACTTTC.

This clone was seen only a few times. This sequence joins TRBV5-1 and TRBJ2-2; 7 bases align to TRBD1. V trimming: 5 bases; J trimming: 3 bases; junction bases outside the gene matches: 7. This CDR3 region has 15 residues. Germline V gives CDR1 SGHRS, CDR2 YFSETQ. In DNA form, the CDR3 reads TGCGCCAGCAGGGTCGGGCAGGGGGACACCGGGGAGCTGTTTTTT. Residues: CASRVGQGDTGELFF.

CDR3 coding DNA: TGTGCCAGCAGCGCTCCCGGACAGTTTAATGAAAAACTGTTTTTT. It encodes CASSAPGQFNEKLFF. The chain couples TRBV28 to TRBJ1-4; a possible D gene is TRBD1 (6 bases). In germline, CDR1 is MDHEN, CDR2 SYDVKM. The CDR3 has 15 amino acids. Trimming stripped 6 bases from V and 4 bases from J, with 15 bases between.

The genes are TRBV18 and TRBJ2-5; 8 bases fit TRBD2. The DNA end is a closer match to TRBJ2-7, so the J assignment may be wrong. This CDR3 is 14 amino acids long. The germline V gene encodes CDR1 KGHSH and CDR2 LQKENI. The CDR3 is CASSPRTSPYEQYF. The DNA of the CDR3 is TGTGCCAGCTCACCCCGGACTAGCCCCTACGAGCAGTACTTC.

This chain joins TRBV2 and TRBJ1-4; 8 nucleotides match TRBD1. The CDR3 is 15 amino acids. CDR1 and CDR2 from the germline V gene are SNHLY and FYNNEI. Germline trimming cut 4 bases from V and 3 bases from J; bases unmatched to any gene: 4. CDR3 nucleotide sequence: TGTGCCAGCAGTGGAGACAGGGGTTCTAATGAAAAACTGTTTTTT. Its translation is CASSGDRGSNEKLFF.

The chain carries TRBV28 and TRBJ1-1; D is unresolved. Germline loops: CDR1 MDHEN, CDR2 SYDVKM. The ends were cut back, 3 bases at V and 9 bases at J, with 8 bases in the middle. The CDR3 is made up of 11 amino acids. CDR3 nucleotides: TGTGCCAGCAGTTTCGGGATGCAAGCTTTCTTT. It translates to CASSFGMQAFF.

The rearrangement uses TRBV5-4 and TRBJ2-1; 8 bases match TRBD2. The J segment lost 5 bases and the V segment lost 1 base, leaving 11 bases of the junction unmatched. This CDR3 has 17 residues. CDR1 SGHNT and CDR2 YYREEE come from the germline V gene (reference sequence). The CDR3 loop reads CASSLMQSGGFHNEQFF. In DNA, the CDR3 is TGTGCCAGCAGCTTGATGCAGAGCGGGGGCTTTCACAATGAGCAGTTCTTC.

The gene calls are TRBV28 and TRBJ2-5; 8 bases map to TRBD1. V lost 5 bases to trimming and J lost 5 bases; unmatched junction nucleotides: 10. The CDR3 contains 15 residues. The germline V gene encodes CDR1 MDHEN and CDR2 SYDVKM. DNA for the CDR3: TGTGCCAGCAGTCATGGACAGGGCGGGCGGGAGACCCAGTACTTC. Translation: CASSHGQGGRETQYF.

J is TRBJ1-3 and V is TRBV19, with D unresolved. The CDR3 covers 10 residues. The V end was cut by 10 bases, the J end by 4 bases, with 5 bases between. CDR1 and CDR2 (germline): LNHDA, SQIVND (reference sequence). The CDR3 DNA is TGTGCCACTCGGGGAAACACCATATATTTT. Translating it yields CATRGNTIYF.

V and J are TRBV5-3 and TRBJ2-7; TRBD2 aligns across 10 bases. TRBV5-3 has ORF status, its function being uncertain. The CDR3 loop spans 17 amino acids. The J segment lost 3 bases and the V segment lost 10 bases, leaving 19 bases of the junction unmatched. The CDR3 DNA sequence: TGTGCCGTCCTCGGGACTAGCGACTGCCCGGTGATCTACGAGCAGTACTTC. This codes for CAVLGTSDCPVIYEQYF.

This rearrangement joins TRBV18 to TRBJ1-1; D gene uncertain. CDR1 is KGHSH and CDR2 is LQKENI in the germline V gene. With 1 base removed from V and 3 bases from J, the gap between germline ends came to 9 bases. The CDR3 loop spans 14 amino acids. This chain's CDR3 is CASSPRTGDTEAFF. The CDR3 nucleotides are TGTGCCAGCTCACCACGGACCGGGGACACTGAAGCTTTCTTT.

CDR3 sequence reads: CASTLGSSYNEQFF. In DNA form, the CDR3 reads TGTGCCAGCACCCTCGGGAGCTCCTACAATGAGCAGTTCTTC. The genes are TRBV5-4 and TRBJ2-1; tentatively, D is TRBD2 (6 bases). This CDR3 has 14 residues. V lost 6 bases, J lost 0 bases, and 10 bases lay in between. CDR1 is SGHNT and CDR2 is YYREEE in the germline V gene (reference sequence).

The chain carries TRBV27 and TRBJ2-7; 7 bases are a match to TRBD1. Unmatched junction bases numbered 3, after V lost 6 bases and J lost 1 base. In germline, CDR1 is MNHEY, CDR2 SMNVEV (reference sequence). The CDR3 loop spans 13 amino acids. DNA of the CDR3: TGTGCCAGCAGATCGACAGGGTCCTACGAGCAGTACTTC. This sequence encodes CASRSTGSYEQYF.